A selection of T cell receptor beta chains follows, all from one sample in a study of blood T cell repertoires in COVID-19. The protocol was immunoSEQ multiplex PCR, while the TCRdb copy is restricted to in-frame clones and leaves out a portion. The repertoire has roughly 200,000 clones, around 80% of them found once; the top ten carry 15% to 20%. Material for sequencing was peripheral blood. The receptors were sampled from an elderly woman with active or convalescent COVID-19. CDR3s include the opening cysteine and the closing phenylalanine or tryptophan. The D gene is left open where the match is weak. Only some rows state a clone size, as once, few, many or a class for expanded clones.

>TRBJ2-3|TRBV5-1|NA|TRBD2
TGCGCCAGCAGCTTGGGTCGGGGGGGCGCAGATACGCAGTATTTT
CASSLGRGGADTQYF
>TRBJ1-5|TRBV2|NA|NA
TGTGCCAGCAGTGTTGGGCTGAGCAATCAGCCCCAGCATTTT
CASSVGLSNQPQHF
>TRBJ2-3|TRBV6-2/TRBV6-3|NA|NA
TGTGCCAGCAGTTACTCGCAGTCCGGCACGACTTCCATCCCTAGCACAGATACGCAGTATTTT
CASSYSQSGTTSIPSTDTQYF
>TRBJ1-4|TRBV4-1|NA|NA
TGCGCCAGCAGCCGCGCAAGTGGAGGGCTAGGTGAAAAACTGTTTTTT
CASSRASGGLGEKLFF
>TRBJ2-7|TRBV29-1|NA|TRBD1
TGCAGCGTTGAAGACAGGGGGCTCATCGACGAGCAGTACTTC
CSVEDRGLIDEQYF
>TRBJ1-4|TRBV7-9|NA|NA
TGTGCCAGCAGCTTAGGGGCAGCTAATGAAAAACTGTTTTTT
CASSLGAANEKLFF
>TRBJ2-1|TRBV28|NA|TRBD2
TGTGCCAGCAGTTTACTACTAGCGGGGAGCTCCTACAATGAGCAGTTCTTC
CASSLLLAGSSYNEQFF
>TRBJ1-5|TRBV7-9|many|TRBD1
TGTGCCAGCAGCTCCAGGGGGCAGCCCCAGCATTTT
CASSSRGQPQHF
>TRBJ1-6|TRBV11-3|NA|NA
TGTGCCAGCAGCCCAGCAGGGACACTGTACTATAATTCACCCCTCCACTTT
CASSPAGTLYYNSPLHF
>TRBJ2-4|TRBV6-2/TRBV6-3|few|NA
TGTGCCAGCAGTTCGGGACAACTAGCCAAAAACATTCAGTACTTC
CASSSGQLAKNIQYF
>TRBJ1-5|TRBV19|few|TRBD1
TGTGCCACCTCGGGGGACCGGGACAGGGGGAGCAATCAGCCCCAGCATTTT
CATSGDRDRGSNQPQHF
>TRBJ2-7|TRBV7-8|NA|NA
TGTGCCAGCAGCCCCGGGACTCTCCGATGGGAGCAGTACTTC
CASSPGTLRWEQYF
>TRBJ2-3|TRBV7-2|NA|TRBD1
TGTGCCAGCAGCCTCCGGACAGGGTACAGGACAGATACGCAGTATTTT
CASSLRTGYRTDTQYF
>TRBJ2-1|TRBV10-1|NA|NA
TGCGCCAACCAACGGAATGAGCAGTTCTTC
CANQRNEQFF
>TRBJ2-7|TRBV5-1|NA|NA
TGCGCCAGCAGCTTGACCGGGACTTCCTCCTACGAGCAGTACTTC
CASSLTGTSSYEQYF
>TRBJ2-3|TRBV10-2|NA|NA
TGCGCCAGCATACAGGGAAGCACAGATACGCAGTATTTT
CASIQGSTDTQYF
>TRBJ1-5|TRBV2|NA|TRBD1
TGTGCCAGCACCTGGACAGGGGCTAGCAATCAGCCCCAGCATTTT
CASTWTGASNQPQHF
>TRBJ1-1|TRBV18|NA|TRBD1
TGTGCCAGCTCACCTCCATCGACAGGGATCACTGAAGCTTTCTTT
CASSPPSTGITEAFF
>TRBJ2-7|TRBV5-1|once|TRBD1
TGCGCCAGCGGAAGGACAGGGAGCCACGAGCAGTACTTC
CASGRTGSHEQYF